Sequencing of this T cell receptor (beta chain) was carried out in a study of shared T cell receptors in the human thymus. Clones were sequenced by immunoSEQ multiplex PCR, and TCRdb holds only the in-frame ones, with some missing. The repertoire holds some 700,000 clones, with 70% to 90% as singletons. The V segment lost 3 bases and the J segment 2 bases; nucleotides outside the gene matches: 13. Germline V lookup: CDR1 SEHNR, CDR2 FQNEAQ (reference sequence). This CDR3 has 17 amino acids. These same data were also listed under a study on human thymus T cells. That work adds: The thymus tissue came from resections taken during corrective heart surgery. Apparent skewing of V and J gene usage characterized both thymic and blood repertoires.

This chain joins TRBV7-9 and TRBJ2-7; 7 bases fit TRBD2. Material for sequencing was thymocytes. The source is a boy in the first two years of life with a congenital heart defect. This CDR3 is CASSLGRVTAGPYEQYF. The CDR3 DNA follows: TGTGCCAGCAGCTTGGGGAGGGTGACAGCTGGGCCCTACGAGCAGTACTTC.